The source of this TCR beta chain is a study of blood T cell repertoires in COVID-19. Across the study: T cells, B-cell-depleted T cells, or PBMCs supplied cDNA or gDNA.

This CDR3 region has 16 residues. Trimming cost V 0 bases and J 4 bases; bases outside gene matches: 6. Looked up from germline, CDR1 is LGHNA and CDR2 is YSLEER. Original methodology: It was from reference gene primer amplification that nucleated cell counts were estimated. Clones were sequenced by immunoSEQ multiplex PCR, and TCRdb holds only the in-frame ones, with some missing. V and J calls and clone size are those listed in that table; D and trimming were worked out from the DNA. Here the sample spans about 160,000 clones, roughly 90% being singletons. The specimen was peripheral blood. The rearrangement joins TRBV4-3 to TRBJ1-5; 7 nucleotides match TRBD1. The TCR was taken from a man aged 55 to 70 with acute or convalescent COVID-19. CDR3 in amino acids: CASSQESGGSNQPQHF. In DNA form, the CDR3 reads TGCGCCAGCAGCCAAGAATCAGGGGGATCTAATCAGCCCCAGCATTTT.